Sequencing of this TCR beta chain was carried out in a study of Ad26.COV2.S vaccination and SARS-CoV-2 variants (TCRdb year 2021). With regard to the full study: Vaccine-arm donors were drawn from COV1001, a multicentre, randomized, double-blind, placebo-controlled phase I-IIa trial of Ad26.COV2.S in healthy adults. Ad26.COV2.S was administered intramuscularly at a dose of 5x10^10 or 1x10^11 viral particles, either as one shot or as two shots given 56 days apart. Sequencing of the TCRbeta repertoire served to evaluate the specificity and breadth of SARS-CoV-2-reactive T cell receptors following Ad26.COV2.S vaccination. A total of around 32 samples were included in the TCR-sequenced set, comprising about 20 Ad26.COV2.S vaccine recipients, 5 placebo recipients and 8 SARS-CoV-2 convalescent individuals. Trial participants were randomized into five groups of five, in which low-dose or high-dose Ad26.COV2.S was given once or twice, or placebo was given on both occasions. Throughout the experiments and outcome assessment, investigators stayed blinded to trial group allocation.

TCRbeta CDR3 regions were sequenced with the immunoSEQ Assay. After extraction, genomic DNA underwent amplification by bias-controlled multiplex PCR, followed by high-throughput sequencing. In the paper's pipeline: Collapsing and filtering of sequences were performed to quantify the absolute abundance of each unique TCRbeta CDR3 region. T cell fraction was estimated by normalization of TCRbeta template counts to usable DNA, with usable DNA being measured through amplification of reference genes present in all nucleated cells. Repertoire TCRs were annotated as SARS-CoV-2-specific by exact matching of V gene, CDR3 amino acid sequence and J gene to a known reactive TCR set. The reference SARS-CoV-2 TCR set was obtained from MIRA and was filtered for enrichment in COVID-19-positive ImmuneCODE repertoires, whereby public or cross-reactive TCRs were removed. Using the MIRA antigens, annotated TCRs were further analysed by specific ORF or by position within an ORF. Depth was the summed frequency of annotated unique rearrangements, while breadth was defined as annotated unique rearrangements over total unique productive rearrangements. Two-sided Wilcoxon rank-sum tests were applied when comparing TCR breadth between groups. TCRdb stores this immuneACCESS table with in-frame sequences only. Part of the clones is absent; in the studies checked, under half of the shortfall reflects unresolved V genes, and no reason is known for the rest. That table gives V, J and clone size, and the DNA gave D and trimming. This sample comprises a few hundred thousand clones, roughly 90% of them detected only once. The ten largest clones take up around 1.8% of the sample.

In the paper's terms, the treatment or condition label means: roughly 19 received Ad26.COV2.S at low or high dose, single or two shots; roughly 5 received placebo; per-sample allocation not given. Repertoires of vaccine and placebo recipients were sequenced from samples collected on day 63 after the first injection. Cohort 1b enrolled roughly 25 adults aged 18-55 years at a single site in Boston, USA, between 29 July and 7 August 2020. Ad26.COV2.S was a replication-incompetent adenovirus type 26 vector expressing a prefusion-stabilized SARS-CoV-2 spike protein from the original Wuhan strain. This clone was counted once. The antigen it binds to is not known. Per-nucleotide qualities are absent, and no much larger clonotype sits a single base away. The research as a whole found: It was noted by the authors that total T cell responses may have been underestimated by the TCR breadth and depth analyses. Vaccine and placebo recipients had similar non-spike TCR breadth, a finding consistent with the vaccine containing only spike. The study was not powered to compare responses between vaccine doses or regimens. After vaccination, substantial breadth of spike-specific CD8+ and CD4+ T cell responses was reported. Higher spike-specific TCR breadth was observed in Ad26.COV2.S recipients than in placebo recipients (P = 0.0014).

There are 14 amino acids in the CDR3, from cysteine to phenylalanine inclusive. Only the CDR3 DNA is retained, 42 bases long and in frame from the first base. V loses 5 bases at its end and J loses 5 bases; junction bases beyond the gene matches: 7. CDR1 and CDR2 were assigned from the germline V gene as MNHEY and SVGAGI. This clonotype was sampled from a person aged 18-60 years who received the Ad26.COV2.S COVID-19 vaccine or a placebo. This specimen consisted of peripheral blood, obtained in a trial of Ad26.COV2.S vaccine versus placebo. This receptor chain uses TRBV6-5 and TRBJ1-2; 8 bases in the middle match TRBD1. DNA sequence: TGTGCCAGCAGTCGACAGGGGACCGGGTATGGCTACACCTTC. It specifies CASSRQGTGYGYTF.